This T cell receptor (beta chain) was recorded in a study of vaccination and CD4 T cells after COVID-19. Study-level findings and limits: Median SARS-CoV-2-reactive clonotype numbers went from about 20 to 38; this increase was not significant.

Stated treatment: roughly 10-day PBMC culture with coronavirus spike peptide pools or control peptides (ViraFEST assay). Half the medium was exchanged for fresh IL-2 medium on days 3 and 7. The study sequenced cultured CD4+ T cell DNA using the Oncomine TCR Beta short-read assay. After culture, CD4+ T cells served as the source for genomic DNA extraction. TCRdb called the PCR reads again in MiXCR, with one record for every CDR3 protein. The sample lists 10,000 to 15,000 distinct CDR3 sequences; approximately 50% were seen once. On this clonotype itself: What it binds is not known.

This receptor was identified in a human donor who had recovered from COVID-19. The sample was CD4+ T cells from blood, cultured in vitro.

The DNA for the CDR3 is TGCAGTGCTAGAGATCCCCAGCTAAATAATTCACCCCTCCACTTT. This translates into CSARDPQLNNSPLHF. This chain connects TRBV20-1 to TRBJ1-6, with unresolved D. Germline-derived CDR1 and CDR2 are DFQATT and SNEGSKA (reference sequence). V lost 0 bases, J lost 5 bases, and 11 bases lay in between. This CDR3 comprises 15 residues.